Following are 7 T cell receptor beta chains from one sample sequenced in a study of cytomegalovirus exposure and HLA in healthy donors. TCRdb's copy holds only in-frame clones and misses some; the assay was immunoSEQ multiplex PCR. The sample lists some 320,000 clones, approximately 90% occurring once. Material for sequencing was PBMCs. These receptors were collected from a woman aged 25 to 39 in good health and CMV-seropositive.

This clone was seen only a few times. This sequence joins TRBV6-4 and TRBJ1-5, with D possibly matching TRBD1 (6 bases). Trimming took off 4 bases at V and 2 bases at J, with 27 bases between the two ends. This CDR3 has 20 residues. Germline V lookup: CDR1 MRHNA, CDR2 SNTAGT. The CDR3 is CASSALLQGIVNYGNQPQHF. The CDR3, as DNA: TGTGCCAGCAGTGCTCTCCTGCAGGGGATCGTGAATTATGGCAATCAGCCCCAGCATTTT.

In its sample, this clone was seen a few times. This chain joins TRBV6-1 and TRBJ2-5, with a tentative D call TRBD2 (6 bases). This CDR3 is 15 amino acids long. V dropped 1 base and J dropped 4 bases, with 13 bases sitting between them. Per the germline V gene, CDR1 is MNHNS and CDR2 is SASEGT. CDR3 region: CASSEDPAGLETQYF. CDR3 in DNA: TGTGCCAGCAGTGAAGATCCAGCGGGTCTAGAGACCCAGTACTTC.

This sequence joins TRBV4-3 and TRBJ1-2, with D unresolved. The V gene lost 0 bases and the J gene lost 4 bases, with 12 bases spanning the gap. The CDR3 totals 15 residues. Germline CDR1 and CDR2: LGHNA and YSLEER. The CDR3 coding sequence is TGCGCCAGCAGCCAAGATCACATGAATATCTATGGCTACACCTTC. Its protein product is CASSQDHMNIYGYTF.

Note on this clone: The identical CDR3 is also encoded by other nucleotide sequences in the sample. CDR3 nucleotides: TGCAGCGTTGAAGGGGGGACGGGCTCCTACGAGCAGTACTTC. It encodes CSVEGGTGSYEQYF. This chain links TRBV29-1 with TRBJ2-7; D is possibly TRBD1 or TRBD2 (5 bases each). V was clipped by 1 base and J by 0 bases, with 10 bases between them. Germline loops: CDR1 SQVTM, CDR2 ANQGSEA. This CDR3 is 14 amino acids long.

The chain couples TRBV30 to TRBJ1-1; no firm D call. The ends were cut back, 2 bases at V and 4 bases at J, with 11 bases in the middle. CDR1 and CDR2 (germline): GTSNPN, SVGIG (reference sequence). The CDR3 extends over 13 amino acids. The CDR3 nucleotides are TGTGCCTGGAGTATCGCGGGAGGCACTGAAGCTTTCTTT. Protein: CAWSIAGGTEAFF. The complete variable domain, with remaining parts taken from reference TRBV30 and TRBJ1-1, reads SQTIHQWPATLVQPVGSPLSLECTVEGTSNPNLYWYRQAAGRGLQLLFYSVGIGQISSEVPQNLSASRPQDRQFILSSKKLLLSDSGFYLCAWSIAGGTEAFFGQGTRLTVV.

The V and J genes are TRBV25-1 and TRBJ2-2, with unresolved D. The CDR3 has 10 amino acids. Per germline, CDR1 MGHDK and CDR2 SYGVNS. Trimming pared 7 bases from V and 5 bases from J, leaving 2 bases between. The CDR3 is CASKTGELFF. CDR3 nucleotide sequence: TGTGCCAGCAAAACCGGGGAGCTGTTTTTT. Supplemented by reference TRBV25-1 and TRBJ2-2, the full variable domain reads EADIYQTPRYLVIGTGKKITLECSQTMGHDKMYWYQQDPGMELHLIHYSYGVNSTEKGDLSSESTVSRIRTEHFPLTLESARPSHTSQYLCASKTGELFFGEGSRLTVL.

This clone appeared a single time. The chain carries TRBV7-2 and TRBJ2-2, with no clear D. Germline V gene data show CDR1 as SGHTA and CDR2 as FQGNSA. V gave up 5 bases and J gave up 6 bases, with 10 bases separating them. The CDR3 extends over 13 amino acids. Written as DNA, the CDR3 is TGTGCCAGCAGCGTCCGAGTTGCCGGGGAGCTGTTTTTT. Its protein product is CASSVRVAGELFF.